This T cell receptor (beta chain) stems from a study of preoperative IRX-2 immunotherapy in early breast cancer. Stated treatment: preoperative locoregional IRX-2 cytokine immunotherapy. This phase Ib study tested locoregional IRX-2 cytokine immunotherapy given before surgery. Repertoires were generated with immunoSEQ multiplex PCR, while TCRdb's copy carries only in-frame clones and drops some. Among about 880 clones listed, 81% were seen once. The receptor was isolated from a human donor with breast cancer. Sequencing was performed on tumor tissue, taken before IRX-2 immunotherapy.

The CDR3 nucleotides read TGTGCCAGCAGCCCCGGGCCAACTTGGAGCTATGGCTACACCTTC. This translates into CASSPGPTWSYGYTF. J is TRBJ1-2 and V is TRBV11-3; D call uncertain. CDR3 length: 15 residues. The germline V gene encodes CDR1 SGHNT and CDR2 YENEEA. V lost 5 bases to trimming and J lost 4 bases, with 17 bases between them.